This TCR beta chain came from a study of blood T cell repertoires in COVID-19 (dated by TCRdb to 2018 to 2020). For context, the study as a whole: Samples covering the acute and convalescent phases of COVID-19 were provided by collaborators in the United States, Italy and Spain. The material from the prospective study consisted of cDNA or gDNA derived from T cells, B-cell-depleted T cells, or PBMCs. The sample metadata nearly always contained a de-identified subject ID, COVID-19 status, age in years and sex. The samples were drawn from two sources: the first 160 participants of the ongoing ImmuneRACE study, and some 1,300 subjects contributed by 6 global collaborators. Deeply sampled blood TCRbeta repertoires from subjects exposed to, actively infected with, or recovered from COVID-19 were included in the dataset. Where available, HLA class I and class II types were taken from metadata supplied by the sample provider and were not determined by assay-based typing. A freely available public database, intended as a resource for researchers studying the immune response to SARS-CoV-2, is where the repertoires were released.

The CDR3 holds 17 amino acids from the cysteine to the phenylalanine. The only DNA kept is the CDR3, 51 bases in frame from the first base. V is reduced by 3 bases and J by 5 bases, leaving a spacing of 22 bases between them. CDR1 and CDR2 are drawn from the germline V gene: SGHAT, FQNNGV. About this clone: Its recognized antigen is unknown. The input lacks base qualities; no much larger clone sits a single base away.

Participants in the prospective study were enrolled through a virtual design, were aged roughly 18 to 90 years, and lived in approximately 25 United States geographic areas. Cohort assignment in the prospective study relied on participant-reported clinical history from a screening survey and a study questionnaire. Recovered participants in ImmuneRACE Cohort 3 were defined as having two consecutive negative NP/OP PCR tests, clearance from a healthcare professional, or resolution of symptoms. Each participant in the prospective study had whole blood, serum and a nasopharyngeal or oropharyngeal swab collected by mobile phlebotomists. Prospective study participants could optionally give additional blood draws and questionnaires over an approximately two-month period. Before DNA extraction, blood samples from the prospective study were shipped at room temperature or frozen. Summary of the overall study and its limitations: Clinical and demographic metadata were provided uncurated, with the amount varying by source and participant.

TCRbeta CDR3 regions were amplified from genomic DNA by means of the immunoSEQ Assay, a bias-controlled multiplex PCR. As for the authors' bioinformatics: Within the assay, amplification of reference gene primers was used to estimate how many nucleated cells each sample contained. To quantify the absolute abundance of each unique TCRbeta CDR3 rearrangement, sequence reads were collapsed and filtered. For each sample, productive Simpson clonality was calculated as the square root of Simpson's diversity index across productive rearrangements. What TCRdb holds here is the immuneACCESS table cut down to in-frame rearrangements. Part of the clones is not present; checked against another copy, under half of the missing clones reflect an unresolved V gene, and the others are unexplained. V and J calls and clone size are copied from that table; D and trimming were computed from the DNA. The sample data list under 350,000 clones, and under 90% of these were observed just once. The ten largest clones capture approximately 4.1% of the sample.

The sequence derives from a man in his thirties or forties who had recovered from COVID-19. Source material: PBMCs or T cells enriched from blood (not recorded which). The sequence links TRBV11-2 to TRBJ1-1; a confident D gene designation cannot be given. The CDR3 loop reads CASSFSLTERPWTEAFF. The nucleotide sequence is given as TGTGCCAGCAGCTTCAGTCTTACAGAAAGGCCTTGGACTGAAGCTTTCTTT.